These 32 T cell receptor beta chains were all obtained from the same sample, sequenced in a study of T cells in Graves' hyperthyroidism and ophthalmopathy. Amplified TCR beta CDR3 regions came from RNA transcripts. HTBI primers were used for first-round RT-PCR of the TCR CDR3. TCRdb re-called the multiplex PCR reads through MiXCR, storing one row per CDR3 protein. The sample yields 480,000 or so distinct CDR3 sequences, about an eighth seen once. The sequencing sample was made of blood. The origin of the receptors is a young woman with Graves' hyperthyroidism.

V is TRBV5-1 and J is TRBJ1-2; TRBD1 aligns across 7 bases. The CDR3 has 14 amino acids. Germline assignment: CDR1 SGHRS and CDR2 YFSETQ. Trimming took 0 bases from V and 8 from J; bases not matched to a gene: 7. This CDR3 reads CASSLEGQLGGYTF. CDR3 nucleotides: TGCGCCAGCAGCTTGGAGGGACAGCTGGGGGGCTACACCTTC. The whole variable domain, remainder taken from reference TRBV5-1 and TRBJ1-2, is KAGVTQTPRYLIKTRGQQVTLSCSPISGHRSVSWYQQTPGQGLQFLFEYFSETQRNKGNFPGRFSGRQFSNSRSEMNVSTLELGDSALYLCASSLEGQLGGYTFGSGTRLTVV.

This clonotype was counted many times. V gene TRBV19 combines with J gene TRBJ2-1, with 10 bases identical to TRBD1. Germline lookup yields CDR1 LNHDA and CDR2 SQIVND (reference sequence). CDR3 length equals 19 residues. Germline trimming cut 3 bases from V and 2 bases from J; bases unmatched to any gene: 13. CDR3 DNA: TGTGCCAGTAGTATTCGGGACAGGGGTCCCCTTGACCCCTACAATGAGCAGTTCTTC. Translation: CASSIRDRGPLDPYNEQFF.

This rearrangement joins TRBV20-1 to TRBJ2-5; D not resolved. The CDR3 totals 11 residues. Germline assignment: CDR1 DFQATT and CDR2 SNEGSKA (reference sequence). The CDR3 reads CGSLTRETQYF. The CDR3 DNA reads TGCGGCTCGCTAACGAGGGAGACCCAGTACTTC.

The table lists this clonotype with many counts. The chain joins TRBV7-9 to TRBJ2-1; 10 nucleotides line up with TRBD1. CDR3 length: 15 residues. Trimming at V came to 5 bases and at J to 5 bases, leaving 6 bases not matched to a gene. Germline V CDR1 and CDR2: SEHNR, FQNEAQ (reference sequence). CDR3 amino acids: CASSKGQGSHNEQFF. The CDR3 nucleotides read TGTGCCAGCAGCAAGGGACAGGGGTCCCACAATGAGCAGTTCTTC.

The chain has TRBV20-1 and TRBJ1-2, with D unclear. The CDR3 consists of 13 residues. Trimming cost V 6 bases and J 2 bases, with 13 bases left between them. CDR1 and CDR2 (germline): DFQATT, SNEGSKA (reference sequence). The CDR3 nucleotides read TGCAGTGCCATAAGGACGGAGAACTATGGCTACACCTTC. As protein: CSAIRTENYGYTF.

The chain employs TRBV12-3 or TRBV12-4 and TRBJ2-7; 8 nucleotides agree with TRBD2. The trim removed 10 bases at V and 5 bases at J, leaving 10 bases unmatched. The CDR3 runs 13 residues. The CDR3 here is CANSRGGRDEQYV. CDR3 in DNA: TGTGCCAACAGCCGGGGGGGACGGGACGAGCAGTACGTC.

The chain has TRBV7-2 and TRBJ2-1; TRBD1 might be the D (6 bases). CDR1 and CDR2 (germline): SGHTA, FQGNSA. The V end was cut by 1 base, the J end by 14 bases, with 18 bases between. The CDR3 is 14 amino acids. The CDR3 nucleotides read TGTGCCAGCAGCTTAGTTTACAGGGTGTCTACCGAGTTCTTC. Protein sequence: CASSLVYRVSTEFF.

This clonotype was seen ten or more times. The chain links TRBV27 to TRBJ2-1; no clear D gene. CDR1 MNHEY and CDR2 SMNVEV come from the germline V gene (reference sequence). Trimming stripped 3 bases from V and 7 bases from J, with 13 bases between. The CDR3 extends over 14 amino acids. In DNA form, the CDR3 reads TGTGCCAGCAGTTTTCCCATGGCCGGTAATGAGCAGTTCTTC. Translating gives CASSFPMAGNEQFF.

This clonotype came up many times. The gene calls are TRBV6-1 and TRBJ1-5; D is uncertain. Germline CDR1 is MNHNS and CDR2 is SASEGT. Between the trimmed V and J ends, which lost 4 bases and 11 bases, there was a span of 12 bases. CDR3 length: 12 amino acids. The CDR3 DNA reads TGTGCCAGCAGTGCAAACATTGAATCCCAGCATTTT. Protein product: CASSANIESQHF.

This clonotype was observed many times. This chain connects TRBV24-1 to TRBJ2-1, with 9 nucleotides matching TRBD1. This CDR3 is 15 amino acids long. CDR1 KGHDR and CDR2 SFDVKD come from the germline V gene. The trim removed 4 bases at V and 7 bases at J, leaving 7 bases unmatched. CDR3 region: CATSDDRGLMNEQFF. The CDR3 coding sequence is TGTGCCACCAGTGACGACAGGGGGTTGATGAATGAGCAGTTCTTC.

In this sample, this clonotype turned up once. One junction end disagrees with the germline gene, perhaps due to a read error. The CDR3 region is CASISQGAGASVLTF. Written as DNA, the CDR3 is TGTGCCAGCATTAGCCAGGGAGCTGGGGCCAGCGTCCTGACTTTC. This rearrangement joins TRBV12-3 or TRBV12-4 to TRBJ2-6; D might be TRBD1 or TRBD2, each matching 5 bases. The CDR3 spans 15 residues.

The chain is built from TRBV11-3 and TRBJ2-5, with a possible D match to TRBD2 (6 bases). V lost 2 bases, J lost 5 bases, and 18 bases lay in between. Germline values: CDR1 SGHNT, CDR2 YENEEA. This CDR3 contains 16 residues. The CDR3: CASSLIRDLRRETQYF. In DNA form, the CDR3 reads TGTGCCAGCAGCTTAATCCGGGACTTACGGCGGGAGACCCAGTACTTC.

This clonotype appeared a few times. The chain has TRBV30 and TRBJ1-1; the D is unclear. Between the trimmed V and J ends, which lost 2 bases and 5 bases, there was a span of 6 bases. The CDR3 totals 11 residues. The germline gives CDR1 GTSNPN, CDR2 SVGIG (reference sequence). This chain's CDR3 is CAWSYGTEAFF. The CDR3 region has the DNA TGTGCCTGGAGTTATGGAACTGAAGCTTTCTTT.

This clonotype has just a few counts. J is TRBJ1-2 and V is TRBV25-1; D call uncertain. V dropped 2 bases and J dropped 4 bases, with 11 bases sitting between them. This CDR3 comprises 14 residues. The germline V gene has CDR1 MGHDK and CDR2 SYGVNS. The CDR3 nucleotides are TGTGCCAGCAGTGAAAGGAAAGAGATCTATGGCTACACCTTC. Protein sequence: CASSERKEIYGYTF.

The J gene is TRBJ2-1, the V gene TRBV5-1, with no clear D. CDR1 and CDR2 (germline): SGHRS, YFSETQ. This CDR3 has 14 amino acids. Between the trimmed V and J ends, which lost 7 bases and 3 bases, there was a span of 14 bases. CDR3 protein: CASRKTEYYNEQFF. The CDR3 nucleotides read TGCGCCAGCCGCAAGACGGAGTACTACAATGAGCAGTTCTTC.

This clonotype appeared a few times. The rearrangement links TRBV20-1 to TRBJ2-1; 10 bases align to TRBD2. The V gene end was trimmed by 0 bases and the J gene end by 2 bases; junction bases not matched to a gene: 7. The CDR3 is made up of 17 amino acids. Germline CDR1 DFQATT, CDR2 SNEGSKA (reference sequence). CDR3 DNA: TGCAGTGCTAGAGATCTGTCTAGCGGGAGACCCTACAATGAGCAGTTCTTC. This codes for CSARDLSSGRPYNEQFF.

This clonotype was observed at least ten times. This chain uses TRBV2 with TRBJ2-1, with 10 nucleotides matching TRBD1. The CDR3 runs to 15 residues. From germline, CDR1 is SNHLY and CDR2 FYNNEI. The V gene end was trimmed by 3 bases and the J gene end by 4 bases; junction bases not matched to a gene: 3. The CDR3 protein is CASSDGQGDYNEQFF. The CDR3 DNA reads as TGTGCCAGCAGTGATGGACAGGGGGATTACAATGAGCAGTTCTTC.

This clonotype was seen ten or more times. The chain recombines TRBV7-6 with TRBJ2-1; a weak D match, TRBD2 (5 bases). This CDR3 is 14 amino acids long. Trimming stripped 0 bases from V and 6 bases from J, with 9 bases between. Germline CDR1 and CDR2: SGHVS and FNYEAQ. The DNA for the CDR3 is TGTGCCAGCAGCTTAGCGCGGGTAGGCAATGAGCAGTTCTTC. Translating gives CASSLARVGNEQFF.

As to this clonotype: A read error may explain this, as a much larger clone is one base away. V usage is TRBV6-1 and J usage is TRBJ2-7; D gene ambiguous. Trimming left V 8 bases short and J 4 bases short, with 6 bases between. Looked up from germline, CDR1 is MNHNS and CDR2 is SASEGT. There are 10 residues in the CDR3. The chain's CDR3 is CASREYEQYV. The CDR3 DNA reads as TGTGCCAGCCGCGAGTACGAGCAGTACGTC.

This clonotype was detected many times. The CDR3 spells CASSAYRGGETQYF. Here the CDR3 DNA reads TGTGCCAGCAGCGCCTACAGGGGAGGAGAGACCCAGTACTTC. The V and J genes are TRBV14 and TRBJ2-5; tentatively, D is TRBD1 (7 bases). Per the germline V gene, CDR1 is SGHDN and CDR2 is FVKESK. This CDR3 comprises 14 residues. Trimming left V 5 bases short and J 4 bases short, with 14 bases between.

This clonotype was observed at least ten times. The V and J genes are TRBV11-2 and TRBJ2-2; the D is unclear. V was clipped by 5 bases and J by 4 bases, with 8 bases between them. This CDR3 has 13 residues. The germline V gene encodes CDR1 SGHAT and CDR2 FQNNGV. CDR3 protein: CASSLGFTGELFF. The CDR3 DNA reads TGTGCCAGCAGCCTAGGATTCACCGGGGAGCTGTTTTTT.

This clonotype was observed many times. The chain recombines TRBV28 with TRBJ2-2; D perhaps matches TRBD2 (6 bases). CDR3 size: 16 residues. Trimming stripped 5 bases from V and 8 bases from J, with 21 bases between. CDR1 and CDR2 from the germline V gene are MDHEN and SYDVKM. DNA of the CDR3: TGTGCCAGCAGTCCCTGGGCCGAGGGAGGAGGAGGGGAGCTGTTTTTT. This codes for CASSPWAEGGGGELFF.

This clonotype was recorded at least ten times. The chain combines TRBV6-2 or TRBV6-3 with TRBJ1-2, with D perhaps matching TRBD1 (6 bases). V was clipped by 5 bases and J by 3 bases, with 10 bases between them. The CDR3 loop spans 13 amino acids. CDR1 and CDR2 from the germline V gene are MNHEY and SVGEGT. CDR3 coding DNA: TGTGCCAGCAGTCCAGGGGTGGACTATGGCTACACCTTC. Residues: CASSPGVDYGYTF.

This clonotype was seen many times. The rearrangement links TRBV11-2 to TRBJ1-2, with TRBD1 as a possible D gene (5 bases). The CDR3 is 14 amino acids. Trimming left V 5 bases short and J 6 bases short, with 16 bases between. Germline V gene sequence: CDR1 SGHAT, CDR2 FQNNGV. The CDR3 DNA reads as TGTGCCAGCAGCCCGACGGCAGGGTACCATGGCTACACCTTC. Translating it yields CASSPTAGYHGYTF. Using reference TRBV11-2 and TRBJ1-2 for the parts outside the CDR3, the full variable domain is EAGVAQSPRYKIIEKRQSVAFWCNPISGHATLYWYQQILGQGPKLLIQFQNNGVVDDSQLPKDRFSAERLKGVDSTLKIQPAKLEDSAVYLCASSPTAGYHGYTFGSGTRLTVV.

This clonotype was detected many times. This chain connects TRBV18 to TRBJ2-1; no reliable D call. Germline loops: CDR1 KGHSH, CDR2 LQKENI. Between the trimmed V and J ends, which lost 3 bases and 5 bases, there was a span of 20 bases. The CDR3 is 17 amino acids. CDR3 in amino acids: CASSPFPGRRSHNEQFF. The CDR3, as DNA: TGTGCCAGCTCACCGTTTCCCGGGCGAAGGAGTCACAATGAGCAGTTCTTC.

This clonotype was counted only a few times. CDR3 bases: TGTGCCAGCAGCTTCTGGTCTTCCGCGCATGGTATCTCTGGAAACACCATATATTTT. Protein product: CASSFWSSAHGISGNTIYF. This sequence joins TRBV11-3 and TRBJ1-3; no firm D call. This CDR3 comprises 19 residues. Germline CDR1 reads SGHNT; CDR2 reads YENEEA. Trimming removed 3 bases at V and 0 bases at J, with 21 bases between. The variable domain in full, with the rest retrieved from reference TRBV11-3 and TRBJ1-3, is EAGVVQSPRYKIIEKKQPVAFWCNPISGHNTLYWYLQNLGQGPELLIRYENEEAVDDSQLPKDRFSAERLKGVDSTLKIQPAELGDSAVYLCASSFWSSAHGISGNTIYFGEGSWLTVV.

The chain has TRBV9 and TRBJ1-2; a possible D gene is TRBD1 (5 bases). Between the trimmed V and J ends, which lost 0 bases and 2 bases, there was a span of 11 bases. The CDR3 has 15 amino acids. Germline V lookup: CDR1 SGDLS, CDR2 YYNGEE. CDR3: CASSVGGGNNYGYTF. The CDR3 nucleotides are TGTGCCAGCAGCGTAGGGGGCGGGAACAACTATGGCTACACCTTC.

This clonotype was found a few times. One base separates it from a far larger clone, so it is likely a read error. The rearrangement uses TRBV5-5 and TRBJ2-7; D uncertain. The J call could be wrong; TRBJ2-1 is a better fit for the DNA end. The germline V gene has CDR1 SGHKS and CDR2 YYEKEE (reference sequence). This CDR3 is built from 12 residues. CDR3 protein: CASSLGTYEQFF. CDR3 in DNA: TGTGCCAGCAGTCTTGGCACCTACGAGCAGTTCTTC.

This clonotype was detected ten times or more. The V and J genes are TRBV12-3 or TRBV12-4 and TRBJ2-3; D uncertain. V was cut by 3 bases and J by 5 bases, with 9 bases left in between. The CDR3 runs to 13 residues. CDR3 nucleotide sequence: TGTGCCAGCAGTTTTTTGGCGGTAGATACGCAGTATTTT. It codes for CASSFLAVDTQYF.

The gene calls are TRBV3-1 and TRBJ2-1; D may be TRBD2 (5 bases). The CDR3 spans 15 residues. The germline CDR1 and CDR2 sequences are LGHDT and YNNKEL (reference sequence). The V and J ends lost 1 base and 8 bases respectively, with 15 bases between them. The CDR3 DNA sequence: TGTGCCAGCAGCCAAGTGCTGGACTCACTCGATGAGCAGTTCTTC. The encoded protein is CASSQVLDSLDEQFF.

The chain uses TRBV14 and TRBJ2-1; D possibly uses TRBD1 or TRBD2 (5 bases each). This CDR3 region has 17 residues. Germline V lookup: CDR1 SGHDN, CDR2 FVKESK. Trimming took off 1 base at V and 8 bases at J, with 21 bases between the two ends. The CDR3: CASSQARGDHWVYEQFF. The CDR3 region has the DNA TGTGCCAGCAGCCAAGCGAGGGGAGACCACTGGGTCTATGAGCAGTTCTTC.

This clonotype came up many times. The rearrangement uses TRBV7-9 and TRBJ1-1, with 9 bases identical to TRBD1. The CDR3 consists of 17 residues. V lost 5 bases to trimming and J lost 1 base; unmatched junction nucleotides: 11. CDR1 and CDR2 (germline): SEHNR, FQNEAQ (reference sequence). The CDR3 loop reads CASSLDRQGGPNTEAFF. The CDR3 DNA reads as TGTGCCAGCAGCCTCGACCGACAGGGGGGACCGAACACTGAAGCTTTCTTT.